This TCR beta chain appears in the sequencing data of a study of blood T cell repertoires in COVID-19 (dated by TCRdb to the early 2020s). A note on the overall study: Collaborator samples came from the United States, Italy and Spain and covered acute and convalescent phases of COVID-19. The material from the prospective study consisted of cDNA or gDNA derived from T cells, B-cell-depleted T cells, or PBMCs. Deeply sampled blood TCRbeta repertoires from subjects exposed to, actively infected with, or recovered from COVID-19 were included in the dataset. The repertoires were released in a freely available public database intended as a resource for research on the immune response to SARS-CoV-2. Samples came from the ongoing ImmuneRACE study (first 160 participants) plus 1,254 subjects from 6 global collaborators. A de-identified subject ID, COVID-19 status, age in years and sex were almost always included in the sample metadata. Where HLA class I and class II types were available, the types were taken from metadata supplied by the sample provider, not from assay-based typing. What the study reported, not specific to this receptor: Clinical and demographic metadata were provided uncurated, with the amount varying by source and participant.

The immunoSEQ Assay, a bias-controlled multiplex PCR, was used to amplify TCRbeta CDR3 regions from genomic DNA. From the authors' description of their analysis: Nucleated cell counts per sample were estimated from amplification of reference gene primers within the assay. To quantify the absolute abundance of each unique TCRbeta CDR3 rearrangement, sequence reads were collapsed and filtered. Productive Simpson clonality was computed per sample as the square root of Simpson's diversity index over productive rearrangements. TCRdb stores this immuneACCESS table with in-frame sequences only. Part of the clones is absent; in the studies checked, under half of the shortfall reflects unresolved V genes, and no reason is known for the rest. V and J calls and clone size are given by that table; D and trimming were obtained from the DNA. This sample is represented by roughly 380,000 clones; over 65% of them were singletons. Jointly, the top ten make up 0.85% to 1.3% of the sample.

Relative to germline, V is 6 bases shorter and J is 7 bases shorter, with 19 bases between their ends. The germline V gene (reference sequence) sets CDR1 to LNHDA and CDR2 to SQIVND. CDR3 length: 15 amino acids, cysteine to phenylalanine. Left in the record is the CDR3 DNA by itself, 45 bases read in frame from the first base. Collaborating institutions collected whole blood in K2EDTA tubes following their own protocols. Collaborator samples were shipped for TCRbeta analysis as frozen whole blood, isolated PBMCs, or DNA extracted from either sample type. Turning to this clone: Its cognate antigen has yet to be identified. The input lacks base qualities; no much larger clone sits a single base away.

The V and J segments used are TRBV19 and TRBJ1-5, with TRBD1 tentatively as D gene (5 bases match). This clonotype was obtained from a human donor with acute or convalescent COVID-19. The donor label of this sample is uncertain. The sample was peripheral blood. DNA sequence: TGTGCCAGTAGCCTCCGGGACTTGGGGGACCAGCCCCAGCATTTT. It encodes CASSLRDLGDQPQHF.